Sequencing of this T cell receptor (beta chain) was carried out in a study of tumor-infiltrating lymphocytes in primary liver carcinoma. The CDR3 sequence is 14 residues long. CDR1 KGHDR and CDR2 SFDVKD come from the germline V gene. The template, 500 ng total RNA, yielded TCR beta cDNA made with a constant-region primer. Three nested multiplex PCR rounds, a slightly modified ARM-PCR, produced the libraries for TCR beta. It was with TRBV1-TRBV30 forward primers and a C-beta reverse primer that the first two PCR rounds were run, at approximately 10 cycles each. TCRdb redid the calling of the multiplex PCR reads with MiXCR, one entry per CDR3 protein. The sample lists tens of thousands of distinct CDR3 sequences, 55% to 85% occurring once. Total RNA and DNA came together from about 19-30 mg of bulk tissue without cell sorting. Enrolled patients were chronically infected with HBV and treatment-naive.

Concerning this clonotype itself: A much larger clone sits a single nucleotide away, making a read error possible.

The sequenced sample was liver tumor tissue from sampling region 1. This sample's subset: tumor region T1, superior pole. The sequence was obtained from a man aged 40-55 years with primary liver carcinoma and hepatitis B virus infection. V and J are TRBV24-1 and TRBJ1-4; 8 nucleotides align to TRBD1. In nucleotides, the CDR3 is TGTACCACCAGTCCGGGACAGGACGGTGAAAAACTGTTTTTT. Translating it yields CTTSPGQDGEKLFF.